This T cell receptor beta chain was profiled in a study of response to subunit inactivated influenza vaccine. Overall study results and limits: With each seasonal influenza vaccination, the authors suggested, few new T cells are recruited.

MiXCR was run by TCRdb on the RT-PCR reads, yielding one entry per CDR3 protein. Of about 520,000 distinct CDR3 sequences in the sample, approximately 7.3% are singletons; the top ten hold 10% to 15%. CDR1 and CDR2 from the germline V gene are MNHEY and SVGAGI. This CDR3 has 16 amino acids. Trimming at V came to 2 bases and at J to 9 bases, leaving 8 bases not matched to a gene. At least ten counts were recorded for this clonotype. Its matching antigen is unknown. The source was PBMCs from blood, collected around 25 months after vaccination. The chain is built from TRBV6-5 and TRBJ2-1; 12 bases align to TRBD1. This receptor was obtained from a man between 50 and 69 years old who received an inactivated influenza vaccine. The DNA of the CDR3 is TGTGCCAGCAGTTACCGTCTGGGACAGGGGGCTGGTGAGCAGTTCTTC. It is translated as CASSYRLGQGAGEQFF.